These 23 T cell receptor beta chains share one sample of origin, sequenced in a study of control samples from healthy donors and cancer patients. This table comes from immunoSEQ multiplex PCR, and its TCRdb copy is limited to in-frame clones, with some not included. The sample gives approximately 160,000 clones, around nine tenths of which show up once; approximately 0.7% is in the top ten. The sequencing sample was made of blood. Receptors originate from a woman aged 25 to 45 in good health.

The genes are TRBV28 and TRBJ1-5; D not certain. This CDR3 is 14 amino acids long. The germline V gene has CDR1 MDHEN and CDR2 SYDVKM. The V end was cut by 4 bases, the J end by 4 bases, with 11 bases between. CDR3 sequence reads: CASSSPLSNQPQHF. CDR3 nucleotide sequence: TGTGCCAGCAGTTCCCCCCTTAGTAATCAGCCCCAGCATTTT.

V and J are TRBV3-1 (or the pseudogene TRBV3-2) and TRBJ2-6; D not resolved. Germline CDR1 is LGHDT and CDR2 is YNNKEL (reference sequence). V gave up 4 bases and J gave up 2 bases, with 3 bases separating them. CDR3 length: 13 amino acids. CDR3 amino acids: CASSPAGANVLTF. In DNA form, the CDR3 reads TGTGCCAGCAGCCCAGCTGGGGCCAACGTCCTGACTTTC.

The chain carries TRBV11-2 and TRBJ2-1; 9 bases are a match to TRBD1. Germline-derived CDR1 and CDR2 are SGHAT and FQNNGV. V gave up 6 bases and J gave up 4 bases; unmatched junction bases: 1. The CDR3 is made up of 13 amino acids. CDR3 region: CASRGTGYNEQFF. As DNA, the CDR3 is TGTGCCAGCAGGGGGACAGGGTACAATGAGCAGTTCTTC.

The chain is built from TRBV7-6 and TRBJ2-1; a possible D gene is TRBD1 (6 bases). The germline V gene has CDR1 SGHVS and CDR2 FNYEAQ. V was trimmed by 5 bases and J by 3 bases, leaving 14 bases between them. The CDR3 covers 15 residues. The CDR3 bases are TGTGCCAGCAGCGAAACGGGACAATACTACAATGAGCAGTTCTTC. Its protein is CASSETGQYYNEQFF.

This rearrangement joins TRBV19 to TRBJ1-5; TRBD1 matches at 9 bases. CDR3 length equals 13 residues. CDR1 is LNHDA, CDR2 SQIVND, per germline (reference sequence). J was trimmed by 9 bases and V by 7 bases; bases with no gene match: 7. This chain's CDR3 is CASTRTGDGPQHF. CDR3 DNA: TGTGCCAGTACCCGGACAGGGGACGGGCCCCAGCATTTT.

The genes are TRBV25-1 and TRBJ1-4; D unclear. CDR1 is MGHDK, CDR2 SYGVNS, per germline. Trimming took 4 bases from V and 8 from J, leaving 11 bases between them. CDR3 length: 13 amino acids. CDR3 loop: CASSGGLGEKLFF. As DNA, the CDR3 is TGTGCCAGCAGTGGGGGTCTAGGAGAAAAACTGTTTTTT.

V is TRBV19 and J is TRBJ2-7, with unresolved D. V lost 1 base to trimming and J lost 0 bases, with 7 bases between them. Germline lookup yields CDR1 LNHDA and CDR2 SQIVND (reference sequence). The length of the CDR3 is 14 residues. The CDR3: CASSIGGSSYEQYF. CDR3 sequence (DNA): TGTGCCAGTAGTATAGGCGGATCCTCCTACGAGCAGTACTTC.

This chain uses TRBV6-5 with TRBJ1-1; 7 bases map to TRBD1. This CDR3 is built from 15 residues. Germline CDR1 is MNHEY and CDR2 is SVGAGI. The ends lost 0 bases at V and 6 bases at J; junction bases unmatched: 7. CDR3 sequence: CASSYSTGNPSEAFF. The CDR3 nucleotides read TGTGCCAGCAGTTACTCGACAGGGAATCCCTCTGAAGCTTTCTTT.

The rearrangement uses TRBV7-9 and TRBJ2-5; TRBD2 is a possible D gene (6 bases). V gave up 6 bases and J gave up 3 bases, with 11 bases separating them. CDR1 is SEHNR, CDR2 FQNEAQ, per germline (reference sequence). The CDR3 extends over 13 amino acids. The CDR3, as DNA: TGTGCCAGCAGTTATGGAGGGAAAGAGACCCAGTACTTC. It yields the protein CASSYGGKETQYF.

This clone was seen once. The genes are TRBV28 and TRBJ2-3; 14 bases are shared with TRBD2. Germline assignment: CDR1 MDHEN and CDR2 SYDVKM. The J segment lost 8 bases and the V segment lost 6 bases, leaving 16 bases of the junction unmatched. The CDR3 length is 18 residues. The CDR3 DNA follows: TGTGCCAGCAGCCCCTCCGGGACTAGCGGGAGAGTCAGCCGTACGCAGTATTTT. Protein product: CASSPSGTSGRVSRTQYF.

The rearrangement links TRBV11-2 to TRBJ1-1; D ambiguous. The CDR3 spans 12 residues. Germline values: CDR1 SGHAT, CDR2 FQNNGV. With 0 bases removed from V and 8 bases from J, the gap between germline ends came to 7 bases. CDR3 DNA sequence: TGTGCCAGCAGCTTAGAGGCTCCAGAAGCTTTCTTT. This encodes CASSLEAPEAFF.

The chain links TRBV28 to TRBJ1-2; D may be TRBD1 (5 bases). The V end was cut by 11 bases, the J end by 8 bases, with 18 bases between. The CDR3 is 12 amino acids. CDR1 MDHEN and CDR2 SYDVKM come from the germline V gene. CDR3 DNA sequence: TGTGCCGCAGGGTTTTCAGGTATCGGCTACACCTTC. Amino acids: CAAGFSGIGYTF.

Only one count was recorded for this clone. The J gene is TRBJ1-2, the V gene TRBV3-1 (or the pseudogene TRBV3-2), with D perhaps TRBD1 (5 bases). V was cut by 8 bases and J by 0 bases, with 10 bases left in between. The CDR3 extends over 13 amino acids. Germline CDR1 reads LGHDT; CDR2 reads YNNKEL (reference sequence). This chain's CDR3 is CASSTAANYGYTF. The CDR3 DNA sequence: TGTGCCAGCTCGACAGCAGCTAACTATGGCTACACCTTC.

CDR3 sequence (DNA): TGTGCCAGCAGTTTATTGTGGGGAAACACCATATATTTT. This encodes CASSLLWGNTIYF. The rearrangement uses TRBV28 and TRBJ1-3, with D unresolved. Germline CDR1 MDHEN, CDR2 SYDVKM. With 1 base removed from V and 4 bases from J, the gap between germline ends came to 5 bases. The CDR3 is made up of 13 amino acids.

This chain uses TRBV4-1 with TRBJ2-2, with TRBD2 as a possible D gene (5 bases). The V and J ends lost 3 bases and 0 bases respectively, with 8 bases between them. The CDR3 is made up of 15 amino acids. Germline CDR1 is MGHRA and CDR2 is YSYEKL. In DNA form, the CDR3 reads TGCGCCAGCAGCCAGAGGGATACGAACACCGGGGAGCTGTTTTTT. It is translated as CASSQRDTNTGELFF.

This chain joins TRBV7-9 and TRBJ1-6; D ambiguous. V lost 4 bases and J 6 bases, leaving 13 bases between the germline ends. The germline gives CDR1 SEHNR, CDR2 FQNEAQ (reference sequence). The CDR3 loop spans 15 amino acids. CDR3 sequence (DNA): TGTGCCAGCAGCTCCCAATGGGTTGGTAATTCACCCCTCCACTTT. It codes for CASSSQWVGNSPLHF.

The chain has TRBV29-1 and TRBJ1-1; D not resolved. Trimming removed 4 bases at V and 1 base at J, with 7 bases between. The CDR3 sequence is 12 residues long. From germline, CDR1 is SQVTM and CDR2 ANQGSEA. Written as DNA, the CDR3 is TGCAGCGTTGGGCCAGAGAACACTGAAGCTTTCTTT. Residues: CSVGPENTEAFF.

This chain uses TRBV6-2 or TRBV6-3 with TRBJ2-7, with 9 positions matching TRBD1. This CDR3 region has 15 residues. The V segment lost 4 bases and the J segment 5 bases; nucleotides outside the gene matches: 9. The germline V gene has CDR1 MNHEY and CDR2 SVGEGT. The CDR3 DNA sequence: TGTGCCAGCAGTTCGGCCGGGACAGGGCGGAACGAGCAGTACTTC. Protein: CASSSAGTGRNEQYF.

This clone was detected once. The CDR3 protein is CASSLLAQPNYGYTF. DNA of the CDR3: TGTGCCAGCAGTTTATTAGCTCAGCCTAACTATGGCTACACCTTC. This rearrangement joins TRBV28 to TRBJ1-2; D call uncertain. This CDR3 contains 15 residues. Between the trimmed V and J ends, which lost 1 base and 0 bases, there was a span of 9 bases. Germline loops: CDR1 MDHEN, CDR2 SYDVKM.

This rearrangement joins TRBV20-1 to TRBJ1-6; TRBD1 is a possible D gene (5 bases). This CDR3 comprises 13 residues. Between the trimmed V and J ends, which lost 6 bases and 10 bases, there was a span of 16 bases. Germline V gene data show CDR1 as DFQATT and CDR2 as SNEGSKA (reference sequence). The CDR3 nucleotides are TGCAGTGCCAGTCCGCCGAGGGACTCACCCCTCCACTTT. As protein: CSASPPRDSPLHF.

This chain joins TRBV11-2 and TRBJ1-2; D gene unclear. The germline gives CDR1 SGHAT, CDR2 FQNNGV. This CDR3 region has 12 residues. V lost 1 base and J lost 8, with 8 bases in between. The CDR3 DNA reads as TGTGCCAGCAGCTTAGGAGCGCGAGGCTACACCTTC. It encodes CASSLGARGYTF.

The chain uses TRBV7-2 and TRBJ2-7; D might be TRBD1 or TRBD2, each matching 6 bases. Per the germline V gene, CDR1 is SGHTA and CDR2 is FQGNSA. The ends were cut back, 1 base at V and 3 bases at J, with 13 bases in the middle. The CDR3 contains 15 residues. CDR3 in DNA: TGTGCCAGCAGCTTAGATGCCGGGGGCGGCTACGAGCAGTACTTC. Its protein product is CASSLDAGGGYEQYF.

The chain uses TRBV6-5 and TRBJ1-3; D unresolved. Germline values: CDR1 MNHEY, CDR2 SVGAGI. V was shortened by 4 bases and J by 4 bases, with 11 bases between the two germline ends. The length of the CDR3 is 14 residues. CDR3 in DNA: TGTGCCAGCAGTTGGCTAGCGAGCGGAAACACCATATATTTT. Protein product: CASSWLASGNTIYF.